Listed below are T cell receptor beta chains from one sample, sequenced in a study of control samples from healthy donors and cancer patients. Profiling relied on immunoSEQ multiplex PCR, and the TCRdb table lists in-frame clones only, not all of them. This sample has approximately 90,000 clones; approximately 86% occur once, and the top ten carry over 20%. Material: blood. The receptors stem from a man younger than 40 in good health. CDR3s include the opening cysteine and the closing phenylalanine or tryptophan. A D gene is named only where the DNA matches it firmly. Only some rows state a clone size, as once, few, many or a class for expanded clones.

j_call d_call v_call cdr3_length clone_size cdr3_aa cdr3_nt
TRBJ1-5 TRBD1 TRBV19 15 few CASRTDRYSNQPQHF TGTGCCAGTAGGACGGACAGGTATAGCAATCAGCCCCAGCATTTT
TRBJ2-7 TRBD2 TRBV7-8 16 . CASSLDRLAGVGEQYF TGTGCCAGCAGCTTAGACCGGCTAGCGGGGGTGGGGGAGCAGTACTTC
TRBJ1-1 . TRBV7-9 13 . CASSLGGERVAFF TGTGCCAGCAGCTTAGGAGGGGAACGGGTAGCTTTCTTT
TRBJ2-1 TRBD2 TRBV5-6 18 . CASSSLLTAGGSYNEQFF TGTGCCAGCAGCTCCCTCCTGACGGCGGGGGGGTCTTATAATGAGCAGTTCTTC
TRBJ2-1 . TRBV12-3/TRBV12-4 13 . CASSFTDYNEQFF TGTGCCAGCAGTTTTACTGATTACAATGAGCAGTTCTTC
TRBJ1-4 TRBD1 TRBV19 16 . CASSTLGGTAYEKLFF TGTGCCAGTAGTACATTAGGGGGGACAGCATATGAAAAACTGTTTTTT
TRBJ1-5 . TRBV28 14 . CASSLPSRNQPQHF TGTGCCAGCAGTTTACCCAGTAGAAATCAGCCCCAGCATTTT
TRBJ1-1 . TRBV2 16 . CASSGGRELGSTEAFF TGTGCCAGCAGTGGGGGGCGCGAATTAGGGAGCACTGAAGCTTTCTTT
TRBJ2-2 TRBD1 TRBV7-3 15 once CASSSTGTNTGELFF TGTGCCAGCAGCTCGACAGGGACGAACACCGGGGAGCTGTTTTTT
TRBJ2-3 TRBD1 TRBV19 18 . CASRQGATKLTSTDTQYF TGTGCCAGTCGACAGGGGGCGACCAAACTTACTAGCACAGATACGCAGTATTTT
TRBJ2-3 TRBD2 TRBV18 16 . CASSPPTSGFTDTQYF TGTGCCAGCTCACCCCCGACTAGCGGGTTCACAGATACGCAGTATTTT
TRBJ2-3 . TRBV2 15 . CASSNQGSMVDTQYF TGTGCCAGCAGTAACCAGGGGTCGATGGTAGATACGCAGTATTTT
TRBJ2-5 . TRBV5-4 14 . CASSLTAGEETQYF TGTGCCAGCAGTTTGACCGCTGGGGAGGAGACCCAGTACTTC
TRBJ2-7 TRBD1 TRBV27 15 . CASSWGTGGNYEQYF TGTGCCAGCAGTTGGGGGACAGGGGGAAATTACGAGCAGTACTTC
TRBJ1-3 . TRBV6-5 14 few CAGKGAVLGNTIYF TGTGCCGGAAAAGGCGCGGTTCTTGGAAACACCATATATTTT
TRBJ1-1 TRBD1 TRBV5-1 14 . CASSWDSVNTEAFF TGCGCCAGCAGCTGGGACAGTGTGAACACTGAAGCTTTCTTT
TRBJ1-2 . TRBV18 13 . CASSPGGDYGYTF TGTGCCAGCTCACCAGGGGGTGACTATGGCTACACCTTC
TRBJ1-2 . TRBV19 13 . CASSRGSYYGYTF TGTGCCAGTAGTCGGGGGAGTTACTATGGCTACACCTTC
TRBJ2-7 TRBD2 TRBV27 14 . CASSPLGGRGEQYF TGTGCCAGCAGTCCCCTGGGGGGGAGAGGGGAGCAGTACTTC
TRBJ1-2 TRBD1 TRBV18 15 . CASSPPAGGAGGYTF TGTGCCAGCTCACCACCGGCAGGGGGCGCGGGAGGCTACACCTTC
TRBJ1-2 . TRBV3-1/TRBV3-2 13 once CASSQELNYGYTF TGTGCCAGCAGCCAAGAGCTTAACTATGGCTACACCTTC
TRBJ1-3 . TRBV4-1 16 . CASSQDELSSGNTIYF TGCGCCAGCAGCCAAGACGAGCTTAGCTCTGGAAACACCATATATTTT
TRBJ1-2 TRBD1 TRBV6-5 11 few CASSQGGGYTF TGTGCCAGCAGTCAGGGGGGGGGCTACACCTTC
TRBJ1-1 . TRBV4-1 12 . CASSYGQGEAFF TGCGCCAGCAGCTACGGGCAGGGTGAAGCTTTCTTT
TRBJ1-6 . TRBV5-1 14 . CASSLPGFNSPLHF TGCGCCAGCAGCTTGCCCGGTTTTAATTCACCCCTCCACTTT
TRBJ1-1 TRBD1 TRBV4-1 15 . CASSQDWTGGERAFF TGCGCCAGCAGCCAAGACTGGACAGGGGGCGAACGAGCTTTCTTT
TRBJ1-1 . TRBV5-6 13 . CASSSSGITEAFF TGTGCCAGCAGCTCCTCGGGGATTACTGAAGCTTTCTTT
TRBJ1-6 TRBD1 TRBV10-1 13 . CASSKTGGSPLHF TGCGCCAGCAGTAAGACAGGGGGATCACCCCTCCACTTT
TRBJ1-2 . TRBV6-1 13 . CASSEQGSGGYTF TGTGCCAGCAGTGAACAGGGTTCAGGAGGCTACACCTTC
TRBJ1-1 . TRBV7-9 11 . CASSLGVGLFF TGTGCCAGCAGCTTAGGGGTCGGGCTCTTCTTT
TRBJ1-1 . TRBV6-5 13 . CASSTREGTEAFF TGTGCCAGCAGTACTCGAGAGGGAACTGAAGCTTTCTTT
TRBJ2-5 . TRBV27 13 many CASSWAKQETQYF TGTGCCAGCAGTTGGGCCAAGCAAGAGACCCAGTACTTC
TRBJ1-4 . TRBV2 16 . CASSPEVVVTNEKLFF TGTGCCAGCAGTCCCGAAGTCGTCGTCACTAATGAAAAACTGTTTTTT
TRBJ2-7 TRBD2 TRBV3-1/TRBV3-2 16 . CASSQRLAGPPYEQYF TGTGCCAGCAGCCAGAGACTAGCGGGGCCTCCCTACGAGCAGTACTTC
TRBJ1-1 TRBD1 TRBV9 17 . CASSAAGGGLGNTEAFF TGTGCCAGCAGCGCCGCAGGGGGGGGCCTAGGGAACACTGAAGCTTTCTTT
TRBJ2-2 TRBD2 TRBV7-2 15 . CASSLVGGGAGELFF TGTGCCAGCAGCTTAGTTGGCGGGGGGGCCGGGGAGCTGTTTTTT
TRBJ2-4 . TRBV7-8 16 . CASSLGRPPAKNIQYF TGCGCCAGCAGCTTAGGGCGGCCCCCAGCCAAAAACATTCAGTACTTC
TRBJ1-2 TRBD1 TRBV30 13 . CAWSRTGENGYTF TGTGCCTGGAGTCGGACAGGGGAAAATGGCTACACCTTC
TRBJ1-5 . TRBV18 16 . CASSQDLGSGNQPQHF TGTGCCAGCTCACAAGACCTTGGTTCGGGCAATCAGCCCCAGCATTTT
TRBJ2-1 . TRBV20-1 12 once CSASSRGDEQFF TGCAGTGCTAGTTCCAGGGGGGATGAGCAGTTCTTC
TRBJ2-6 . TRBV29-1 15 . CSVEDPVSGANVLTF TGCAGCGTTGAAGATCCGGTCTCTGGGGCCAACGTCCTGACTTTC
TRBJ1-2 . TRBV24-1 16 . CATSDYTPQGNYGYTF TGTGCTACCAGTGACTACACTCCCCAGGGCAACTATGGCTACACCTTC
TRBJ1-2 TRBD1 TRBV29-1 14 . CSVEGRTGGYGYTF TGCAGCGTTGAAGGCCGAACAGGGGGCTATGGCTACACCTTC
TRBJ2-5 TRBD1 TRBV27 18 . CASSLSSEAGTVEETQYF TGTGCCAGCAGTTTATCGAGTGAAGCCGGGACAGTTGAAGAGACCCAGTACTTC
TRBJ2-6 . TRBV27 17 once CASSPQGFLTGANVLTF TGTGCCAGCAGTCCTCAGGGTTTCCTAACTGGGGCCAACGTCCTGACTTTC
TRBJ2-2 TRBD2 TRBV7-6 16 . CASSWTSGGWTGELFF TGTGCCAGCAGCTGGACTAGCGGGGGGTGGACCGGGGAGCTGTTTTTT
TRBJ2-7 . TRBV24-1 14 . CATSDWTDSYEQYF TGTGCCACCAGTGATTGGACGGATTCCTACGAGCAGTACTTC
TRBJ2-3 TRBD1 TRBV11-1 16 . CASSLEGGLLPDTQYF TGTGCCAGCAGCTTGGAAGGGGGCCTATTGCCAGATACGCAGTATTTT
TRBJ1-3 . TRBV24-1 13 . CATSGTGGNTIYF TGTGCCACCAGTGGTACAGGGGGAAACACCATATATTTT
TRBJ1-3 TRBD1 TRBV14 12 medium-sized CASSPDRDTIYF TGTGCCAGCAGCCCCGACAGGGACACCATATATTTT
TRBJ2-3 . TRBV30 12 . CAWSYLTDTQYF TGTGCCTGGAGTTACCTCACAGATACGCAGTATTTT